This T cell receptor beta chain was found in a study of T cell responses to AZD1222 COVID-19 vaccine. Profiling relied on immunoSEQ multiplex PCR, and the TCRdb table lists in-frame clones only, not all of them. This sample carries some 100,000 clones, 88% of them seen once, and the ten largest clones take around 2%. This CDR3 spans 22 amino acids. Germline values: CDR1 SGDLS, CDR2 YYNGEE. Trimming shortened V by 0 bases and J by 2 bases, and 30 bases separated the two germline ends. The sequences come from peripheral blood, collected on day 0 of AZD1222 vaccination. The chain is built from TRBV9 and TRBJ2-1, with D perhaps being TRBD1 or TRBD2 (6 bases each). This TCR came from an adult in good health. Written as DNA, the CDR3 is TGTGCCAGCAGCGTAGGCGTCAGTTGGGGGCTGGCGGGAACTACGACCTACAATGAGCAGTTCTTC. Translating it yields CASSVGVSWGLAGTTTYNEQFF.